This T cell receptor beta chain was recovered during a study of graft-versus-host responses after intestinal transplantation. V shed 4 bases, J shed 2 bases, and the junction held 3 bases outside the gene matches. The germline gives CDR1 SGDLS, CDR2 YYNGEE. This CDR3 region has 14 residues. Using immunoSEQ multiplex PCR, the repertoire was profiled, and TCRdb retains in-frame clones only, with some absent. The repertoire holds 90,000 or so clones, with roughly 80% as singletons. Regarding this clone: Its antigen is unknown.

Specimen: unstimulated CD4+ T cells sorted from spleen or lymph node cells, collected before intestinal transplant. The genes are TRBV9 and TRBJ2-7; 10 bases map to TRBD1. This clonotype was sampled from a human donor who received an intestinal transplant. In DNA, the CDR3 is TGTGCCAGCAGCCGGGGACAGGGGACCTACGAGCAGTACTTC. Encoded protein: CASSRGQGTYEQYF.